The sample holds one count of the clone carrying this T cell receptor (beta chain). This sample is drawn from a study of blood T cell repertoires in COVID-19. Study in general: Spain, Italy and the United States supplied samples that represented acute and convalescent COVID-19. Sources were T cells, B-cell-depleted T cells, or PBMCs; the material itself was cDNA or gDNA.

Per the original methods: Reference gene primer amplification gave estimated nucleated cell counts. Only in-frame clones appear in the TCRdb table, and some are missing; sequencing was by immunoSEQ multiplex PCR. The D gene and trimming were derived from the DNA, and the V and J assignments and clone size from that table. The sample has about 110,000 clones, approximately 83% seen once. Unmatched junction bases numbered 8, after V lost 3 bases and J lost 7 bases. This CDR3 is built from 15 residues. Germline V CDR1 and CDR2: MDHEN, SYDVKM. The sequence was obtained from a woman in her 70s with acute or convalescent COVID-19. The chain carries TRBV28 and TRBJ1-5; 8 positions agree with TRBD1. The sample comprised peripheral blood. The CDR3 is CASSLGGQGWQPQHF. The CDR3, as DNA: TGTGCCAGCAGTTTGGGAGGACAGGGTTGGCAGCCCCAGCATTTT.